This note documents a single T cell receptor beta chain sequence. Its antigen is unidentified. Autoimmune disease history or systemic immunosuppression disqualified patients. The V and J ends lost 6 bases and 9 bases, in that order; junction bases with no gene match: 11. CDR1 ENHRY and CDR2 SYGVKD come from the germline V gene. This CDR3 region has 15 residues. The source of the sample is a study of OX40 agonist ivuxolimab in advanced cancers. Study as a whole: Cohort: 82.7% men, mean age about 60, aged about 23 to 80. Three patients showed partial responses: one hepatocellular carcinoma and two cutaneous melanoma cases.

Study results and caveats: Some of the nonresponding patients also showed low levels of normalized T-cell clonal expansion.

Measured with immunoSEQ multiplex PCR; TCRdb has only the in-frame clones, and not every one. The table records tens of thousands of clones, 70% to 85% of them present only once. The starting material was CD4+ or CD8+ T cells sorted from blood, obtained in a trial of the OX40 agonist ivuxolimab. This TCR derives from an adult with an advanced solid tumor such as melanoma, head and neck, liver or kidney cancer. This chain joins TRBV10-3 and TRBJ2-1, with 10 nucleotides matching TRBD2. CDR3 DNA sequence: TGTGCCATCAGCTCTGAAACGGGACTAGCGATTGAGCAGTTCTTC. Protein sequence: CAISSETGLAIEQFF.